This T cell receptor (beta chain) was obtained from a study of radiotherapy plus CTLA-4 blockade in lung cancer. Across the study: The study recorded objective responses in approximately 19% of patients and disease control in under 35%.

Regarding the study as a whole: Blood-borne expansion of tumor-derived TCR clones followed radiotherapy plus ipilimumab. Early blood T cell clone dynamics, with interferon-beta, were reported to best predict response.

The protocol was immunoSEQ multiplex PCR, while the TCRdb copy is restricted to in-frame clones and leaves out a portion. The table has about 45,000 clones, around 73% seen once. A note on this clone: Its antigen is still unknown.

CTLA-4 blockade using ipilimumab, together with focal radiation, was received by patients with chemo-refractory metastatic non-small-cell lung cancer. The CDR3 sequence is 16 residues long. Germline V gene data show CDR1 as SGHDT and CDR2 as YYEEEE. Trimming removed 0 bases from V and 2 bases from J; junction bases left unmatched: 4. This TCR derives from a human donor with non-small cell lung cancer who had a complete response to radiotherapy plus ipilimumab. The specimen was peripheral blood, collected from a patient treated with radiotherapy plus ipilimumab. The chain couples TRBV5-6 to TRBJ2-7; 11 positions match TRBD2. The CDR3 region is CASSLGGTSGTYEQYF. CDR3 coding DNA: TGTGCCAGCAGCTTGGGGGGGACTAGCGGAACCTACGAGCAGTACTTC.